Following are 3 T cell receptor beta chains from one sample sequenced in a study of read filtering for tumor transcriptome and immune sequencing. This library used around 400 ng RNA and molecular barcoded adaptors spanning alpha/delta and beta/gamma chains. MiXCR, run by TCRdb on the reads, gives a single entry per CDR3 protein. The data hold approximately 61,000 distinct CDR3 sequences, with about 19% observed a single time. Sequencing was carried out using a population of CD138-negative cells sorted from bone marrow. These receptors were collected from a donor at least 40 years old with multiple myeloma.

V is TRBV29-1 and J is TRBJ1-1; a possible D gene is TRBD1 (5 bases). The CDR3 is made up of 13 amino acids. Germline V gene lookup returns CDR1 SQVTM and CDR2 ANQGSEA. With 7 bases removed from V and 1 base from J, the gap between germline ends came to 13 bases. CDR3 nucleotides: TGCAGCGCTAGGGGTGATCAGAACACTGAAGCTTTCTTT. Encoded protein: CSARGDQNTEAFF.

This clonotype has more than one count but fewer than ten. V usage is TRBV20-1 and J usage is TRBJ1-2; perhaps TRBD1 as D (5 bases). CDR1 DFQATT and CDR2 SNEGSKA come from the germline V gene (reference sequence). This CDR3 contains 18 residues. Trimming pared 8 bases from V and 2 bases from J, leaving 30 bases between. CDR3 bases: TGCAGTAACGAGAACTTCGAGCGGGGCTCGACCGCAAACTATGGCTACACCTTC. It translates to CSNENFERGSTANYGYTF.

This clonotype occurred many times. The chain has TRBV20-1 and TRBJ1-5; no clear D. The germline V and J ends were trimmed by 0 bases and 0 bases, with 12 bases remaining between them. The germline gives CDR1 DFQATT, CDR2 SNEGSKA (reference sequence). The CDR3 has 16 residues. The CDR3 loop reads CSARDYEGISNQPQHF. CDR3 coding DNA: TGCAGTGCTAGAGATTATGAGGGAATTAGCAATCAGCCCCAGCATTTT.